The 25 T cell receptor beta chains in this list originate from one sample, sequenced in a study of T-cell memory formation after mild COVID-19. One entry per CDR3 protein, called by TCRdb with MiXCR from the 5' RACE reads. The sample has about 560,000 distinct CDR3 sequences; approximately 15% are singletons. Material: PBMCs or a T cell subset sorted from them (not recorded which). Receptors were obtained from an adult woman who had mild COVID-19 (a few samples of this study predate the infection). Cell type and time point are not known.

The genes are TRBV20-1 and TRBJ1-5, with 7 bases identical to TRBD1. The V segment lost 0 bases and the J segment 3 bases; nucleotides outside the gene matches: 5. Looked up from germline, CDR1 is DFQATT and CDR2 is SNEGSKA (reference sequence). The length of the CDR3 is 15 residues. Written as DNA, the CDR3 is TGCAGTGCTAGAGACCCGGGACAGAACAATCAGCCCCAGCATTTT. Translating it yields CSARDPGQNNQPQHF.

This clonotype was counted between two and nine times. This rearrangement joins TRBV19 to TRBJ2-1; D uncertain. Germline lookup yields CDR1 LNHDA and CDR2 SQIVND (reference sequence). Trimming cost V 5 bases and J 0 bases, with 14 bases left between them. This CDR3 is 16 amino acids long. CDR3 in DNA: TGTGCCAGTAGTTCCTGGCCAAGCAGCTCCTACAATGAGCAGTTCTTC. This translates into CASSSWPSSSYNEQFF.

This chain uses TRBV4-3 with TRBJ2-7, with a possible D match to TRBD2 (5 bases). CDR1 is LGHNA, CDR2 YSLEER, per germline. V dropped 0 bases and J dropped 3 bases, with 12 bases sitting between them. The CDR3 covers 15 residues. This chain's CDR3 is CASSQEKRESYEQYF. Written as DNA, the CDR3 is TGCGCCAGCAGCCAAGAAAAACGGGAAAGCTACGAGCAGTACTTC.

V usage is TRBV19 and J usage is TRBJ2-7; TRBD1 aligns across 7 bases. Per germline, CDR1 LNHDA and CDR2 SQIVND (reference sequence). Unmatched junction bases numbered 10, after V lost 3 bases and J lost 5 bases. This CDR3 has 15 amino acids. CDR3 sequence (DNA): TGTGCCAGTAGTATTTTGTCCACAGGGGTCAACGAGCAGTACTTC. Encoded protein: CASSILSTGVNEQYF.

This clonotype was seen more than once but under ten times. V gene TRBV5-1 combines with J gene TRBJ2-3; tentative D call: TRBD1 (6 bases). This CDR3 has 18 amino acids. V lost 4 bases, J lost 2 bases, and 23 bases lay in between. Germline lookup yields CDR1 SGHRS and CDR2 YFSETQ. CDR3 sequence reads: CASSRAPSVGATTDTQYF. The CDR3 nucleotides are TGCGCCAGCAGCAGAGCTCCTTCAGTGGGGGCTACCACAGATACGCAGTATTTT.

In its sample, this clonotype was seen a few times. The chain joins TRBV20-1 to TRBJ2-1; 7 positions agree with TRBD1. J gave up 2 bases and V 1 base, and 11 bases lay outside the gene matches. Germline CDR1 reads DFQATT; CDR2 reads SNEGSKA (reference sequence). The CDR3 contains 17 residues. The CDR3 nucleotides read TGCAGTGCTAGAGCCCCGACAGGGAAATCTGCCTACAATGAGCAGTTCTTC. This sequence encodes CSARAPTGKSAYNEQFF.

This clonotype was counted a few times. The chain carries TRBV25-1 and TRBJ2-2, with 10 bases that match TRBD2. The V segment lost 1 base and the J segment 6 bases; nucleotides outside the gene matches: 5. The germline CDR1 and CDR2 sequences are MGHDK and SYGVNS. CDR3 length: 16 residues. In DNA, the CDR3 is TGTGCCAGCAGTGAATTTAGGCTAGCGGGAGCCGGGGAGCTGTTTTTT. This codes for CASSEFRLAGAGELFF.

The chain employs TRBV29-1 and TRBJ2-1; the D gene is possibly TRBD1 (6 bases). The CDR3 totals 15 residues. Germline CDR1 is SQVTM and CDR2 is ANQGSEA. Trimming stripped 2 bases from V and 6 bases from J, with 17 bases between. The CDR3 here is CSVEILGAAGNEQFF. The CDR3 DNA reads TGCAGCGTTGAAATTCTGGGGGCGGCTGGCAATGAGCAGTTCTTC.

This clonotype was found many times. V gene TRBV5-1 combines with J gene TRBJ2-7; TRBD1 matches 9 bases. This CDR3 region has 16 residues. Per germline, CDR1 SGHRS and CDR2 YFSETQ. V dropped 3 bases and J dropped 0; count of bases not matched to a gene: 7. DNA for the CDR3: TGCGCCAGCAGCTGGGGACAGGGAGAGAGCTCCTACGAGCAGTACTTC. Encoded protein: CASSWGQGESSYEQYF.

This clonotype was found a few times. This chain uses TRBV30 with TRBJ2-7; 7 positions agree with TRBD1. CDR1 and CDR2 from the germline V gene are GTSNPN and SVGIG (reference sequence). Trimming removed 0 bases from V and 5 bases from J; junction bases left unmatched: 7. This CDR3 is 14 amino acids long. CDR3 nucleotides: TGTGCCTGGAGTGTGTTGCTCACAGGGGACGAGCAGTACTTC. Amino acid sequence: CAWSVLLTGDEQYF.

V usage is TRBV21-1 and J usage is TRBJ2-7. TRBV21-1 constitutes a pseudogene. CDR3 size: 10 residues. The CDR3 sequence: CASSLAAEYF. CDR3 coding DNA: TGTGCCAGCAGCCTGGCGGCGGAGTACTTC.

The genes are TRBV19 and TRBJ2-3; 8 nucleotides match TRBD1. With 1 base clipped from V and 4 bases from J, the junction kept 4 bases outside the gene matches. The CDR3 is 15 residues long. The germline V gene encodes CDR1 LNHDA and CDR2 SQIVND (reference sequence). This CDR3 is CASSIGNRGADTQYF. In nucleotides, the CDR3 is TGTGCCAGTAGTATAGGTAACAGGGGGGCAGATACGCAGTATTTT.

This clonotype occurred a few times. This chain joins TRBV5-1 and TRBJ2-3, with TRBD2 identical over 13 bases. The CDR3 sequence is 18 residues long. Germline values: CDR1 SGHRS, CDR2 YFSETQ. V lost 2 bases and J lost 3; bases outside the gene matches: 9. CDR3 bases: TGCGCCAGCAGCTTAGAGACCGGGACTAGCGGGAAGACAGATACGCAGTATTTT. Amino acid sequence: CASSLETGTSGKTDTQYF.

In its sample, this clonotype was seen a few times. V is TRBV2 and J is TRBJ2-6; the D gene is possibly TRBD2 (5 bases). V was shortened by 5 bases and J by 3 bases, with 11 bases between the two germline ends. CDR3 length: 15 residues. Germline assignment: CDR1 SNHLY and CDR2 FYNNEI. This chain's CDR3 is CASSIEGIGANVLTF. The CDR3 DNA follows: TGTGCCAGCAGTATCGAGGGCATTGGGGCCAACGTCCTGACTTTC.

The chain carries TRBV6-5 and TRBJ2-7; 9 positions match TRBD1. The CDR3 length is 12 residues. J gave up 5 bases and V 6 bases, and 2 bases lay outside the gene matches. CDR1 and CDR2 (germline): MNHEY, SVGAGI. The DNA for the CDR3 is TGTGCCAGCAGCCGGACAGGGGACGAGCAGTACTTC. It yields the protein CASSRTGDEQYF.

This chain uses TRBV29-1 with TRBJ2-6; 8 bases match TRBD1. CDR3 length: 14 residues. Germline CDR1 is SQVTM and CDR2 is ANQGSEA. With V trimmed by 5 bases and J by 4 bases, 4 bases remained unmatched. The DNA for the CDR3 is TGCAGCGTTTTGACAGGGGTCGGGGCCAACGTCCTGACTTTC. Its protein is CSVLTGVGANVLTF.

V and J are TRBV5-1 and TRBJ2-1, with TRBD2 matching over 7 bases. CDR3 length equals 17 residues. Germline values: CDR1 SGHRS, CDR2 YFSETQ. After removal of 2 bases from V and 0 bases from J, the junction contained 8 bases not matched to a gene. CDR3 amino acids: CASSLHLAVSSYNEQFF. The CDR3 DNA is TGCGCCAGCAGCTTACACCTAGCGGTTAGCTCCTACAATGAGCAGTTCTTC.

The rearrangement uses TRBV27 and TRBJ1-2; 8 positions agree with TRBD1. This CDR3 contains 14 residues. Trimming at V came to 8 bases and at J to 6 bases, leaving 11 bases not matched to a gene. The germline gives CDR1 MNHEY, CDR2 SMNVEV (reference sequence). The CDR3 here is CASRKPGQGNGYTF. CDR3 nucleotide sequence: TGTGCCAGCCGCAAGCCAGGACAGGGCAATGGCTACACCTTC.

The J gene is TRBJ2-1, the V gene TRBV7-2, with TRBD2 matching 10 bases. Germline V CDR1 and CDR2: SGHTA, FQGNSA. This CDR3 has 17 residues. V was clipped by 5 bases and J by 5 bases; unmatched bases: 12. The CDR3: CASSLMPSGGRNNEQFF. The CDR3 region has the DNA TGTGCCAGCAGCCTGATGCCTAGCGGGGGTAGGAACAATGAGCAGTTCTTC.

The chain recombines TRBV27 with TRBJ2-4; tentatively, D is TRBD2 (5 bases). V lost 6 bases and J 4 bases, leaving 10 bases between the germline ends. Germline CDR1 is MNHEY and CDR2 is SMNVEV (reference sequence). CDR3 length equals 13 residues. Written as DNA, the CDR3 is TGTGCCAGCAGGGGGTCGGGGAAAAACATTCAGTACTTC. It yields the protein CASRGSGKNIQYF.

The table lists this clonotype with a few counts. This chain uses TRBV3-1 with TRBJ2-7, with TRBD2 matching over 7 bases. After removal of 0 bases from V and 1 base from J, the junction contained 6 bases not matched to a gene. The CDR3 runs 16 residues. In germline, CDR1 is LGHDT, CDR2 YNNKEL (reference sequence). The CDR3 spells CASSQDASGRSYEQYF. DNA for the CDR3: TGTGCCAGCAGCCAAGATGCTAGCGGACGTTCCTACGAGCAGTACTTC.

In this sample, this clonotype turned up many times. The CDR3 is CASSLAGALEQYF. CDR3 nucleotides: TGTGCCAGCAGTTTAGCGGGGGCCCTCGAGCAGTACTTC. The chain employs TRBV12-3 or TRBV12-4 and TRBJ2-7, with D possibly matching TRBD1 (6 bases). The CDR3 totals 13 residues. V was clipped by 0 bases and J by 6 bases, with 9 bases between them.

This clonotype was counted a few times. The gene calls are TRBV20-1 and TRBJ2-1, with D perhaps matching TRBD1 (6 bases). Trimming removed 5 bases at V and 7 bases at J, with 18 bases between. Germline loops: CDR1 DFQATT, CDR2 SNEGSKA (reference sequence). The CDR3 sequence is 14 residues long. The CDR3 protein is CSAHFPGAWNEQFF. In nucleotides, the CDR3 is TGCAGTGCTCACTTCCCAGGGGCTTGGAATGAGCAGTTCTTC.

This clonotype was picked up a small number of times. The chain uses TRBV24-1 and TRBJ2-3; D unresolved. Germline V lookup: CDR1 KGHDR, CDR2 SFDVKD. CDR3 size: 13 residues. V was shortened by 5 bases and J by 1 base, with 6 bases between the two germline ends. As DNA, the CDR3 is TGTGCCACCAGTGCCCCAGGCACAGATACGCAGTATTTT. Amino acid sequence: CATSAPGTDTQYF.

The genes are TRBV15 and TRBJ2-7; no firm D call. The germline V gene encodes CDR1 LNHNV and CDR2 YYDKDF (reference sequence). This CDR3 is 16 amino acids long. Trimming removed 1 base from V and 3 bases from J, with 16 bases in between. The CDR3 loop is CATSRGRVGLSYEQYF. The DNA of the CDR3 is TGTGCCACCAGCAGAGGAAGGGTAGGGCTCAGCTACGAGCAGTACTTC. The whole variable domain, filled in from reference TRBV15 and TRBJ2-7, reads DAMVIQNPRYQVTQFGKPVTLSCSQTLNHNVMYWYQQKSSQAPKLLFHYYDKDFNNEADTPDNFQSRRPNTSFCFLDIRSPGLGDTAMYLCATSRGRVGLSYEQYFGPGTRLTVT.